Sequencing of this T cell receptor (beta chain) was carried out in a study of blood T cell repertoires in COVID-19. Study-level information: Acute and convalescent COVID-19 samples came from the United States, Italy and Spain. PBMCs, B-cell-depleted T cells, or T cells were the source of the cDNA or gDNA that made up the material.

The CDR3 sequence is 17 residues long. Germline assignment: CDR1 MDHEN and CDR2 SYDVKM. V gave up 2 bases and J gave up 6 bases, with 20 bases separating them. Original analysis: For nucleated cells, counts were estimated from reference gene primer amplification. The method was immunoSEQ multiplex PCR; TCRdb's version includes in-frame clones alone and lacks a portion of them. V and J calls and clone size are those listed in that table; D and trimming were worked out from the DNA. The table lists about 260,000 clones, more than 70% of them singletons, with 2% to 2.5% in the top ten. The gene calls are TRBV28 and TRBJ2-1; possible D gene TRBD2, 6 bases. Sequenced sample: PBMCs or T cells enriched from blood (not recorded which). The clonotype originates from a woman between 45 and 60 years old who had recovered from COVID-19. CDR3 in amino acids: CASSLLGGVMNSNEQFF. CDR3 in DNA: TGTGCCAGCAGTTTACTAGGCGGGGTAATGAATTCCAATGAGCAGTTCTTC. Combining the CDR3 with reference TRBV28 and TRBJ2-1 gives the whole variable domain DVKVTQSSRYLVKRTGEKVFLECVQDMDHENMFWYRQDPGLGLRLIYFSYDVKMKEKGDIPEGYSVSREKKERFSLILESASTNQTSMYLCASSLLGGVMNSNEQFFGPGTRLTVL.